The rows below give T cell receptor beta chains drawn from one sample of a study of OX40 agonist ivuxolimab in advanced cancers. The method was immunoSEQ multiplex PCR; TCRdb's version includes in-frame clones alone and lacks a portion of them. The table has about 80,000 clones, roughly 91% seen once. The source was CD4+ or CD8+ T cells sorted from blood, collected in a trial of the OX40 agonist ivuxolimab. All receptors derive from an adult with an advanced solid tumor such as melanoma, head and neck, liver or kidney cancer. The CDR3 runs from the conserved cysteine through the conserved F or W. Each record gives: D gene, clone size, J gene, V gene, CDR3 protein, CDR3 DNA. The D gene is left open where the match is weak. Clone size, where shown, is once, few, many, or a class for clones that have expanded.

TRBD2 | . | TRBJ2-3 | TRBV28 | CASTTLGLAGDGQYF | TGTGCCAGCACTACCTTGGGACTAGCGGGTGACGGGCAGTATTTT
. | . | TRBJ2-2 | TRBV11-2 | CASSLSQVGELFF | TGTGCCAGCAGCTTATCCCAAGTGGGGGAGCTGTTTTTT
TRBD2 | . | TRBJ2-7 | TRBV13 | CASSSTQTSGRVYEQYF | TGTGCCAGCAGCTCAACTCAGACTAGCGGGAGGGTTTACGAGCAGTACTTC
TRBD1 | once | TRBJ1-1 | TRBV9 | CASSVVGTGGDEAFF | TGTGCCAGCAGCGTAGTAGGAACAGGGGGCGATGAAGCTTTCTTT
. | . | TRBJ2-7 | TRBV11-2 | CASSLWREVVEQYF | TGTGCCAGCAGCCTGTGGAGGGAGGTAGTCGAGCAGTACTTC
. | . | TRBJ2-1 | TRBV28 | CASSLRESMNEQFF | TGTGCCAGCAGTTTACGGGAGTCAATGAATGAGCAGTTCTTC
. | . | TRBJ1-1 | TRBV11-2 | CASSHSSEAFF | TGTGCCAGCAGCCATAGCAGTGAAGCTTTCTTT
TRBD2 | . | TRBJ2-7 | TRBV11-1 | CASTSSVASGSYEQYF | TGTGCCAGCACCTCCTCGGTGGCTAGCGGGAGCTACGAGCAGTACTTC
. | once | TRBJ2-6 | TRBV27 | CASRLSGANVLTF | TGTGCCAGCAGGTTATCTGGGGCCAACGTCCTGACTTTC
TRBD2 | . | TRBJ2-1 | TRBV5-1 | CASRRGLAGGDYNEQFF | TGCGCCAGCCGGCGTGGACTAGCGGGAGGGGACTACAATGAGCAGTTCTTC
TRBD2 | . | TRBJ2-7 | TRBV6-1 | CASSEGTSGTYEQYF | TGTGCCAGCAGTGAGGGGACTAGCGGTACCTACGAGCAGTACTTC
. | . | TRBJ1-2 | TRBV21-1 | CASGLPEGAYYGYTF | TGTGCCAGCGGCCTTCCGGAGGGGGCTTACTATGGCTACACCTTC
. | few | TRBJ1-1 | TRBV19 | CASSIFGGLARTEAFF | TGTGCCAGTAGTATATTTGGAGGGTTGGCGAGGACTGAAGCTTTCTTT
. | . | TRBJ2-7 | TRBV11-2 | CASSLPEWSSYEQYF | TGTGCCAGCAGCTTACCGGAATGGAGCTCCTACGAGCAGTACTTC
TRBD1 | . | TRBJ2-1 | TRBV19 | CASSTNRGDEQFF | TGTGCCAGTAGTACAAACAGGGGGGATGAGCAGTTCTTC
. | . | TRBJ2-2 | TRBV18 | CASSPPGPYTGELFF | TGTGCCAGCTCACCCCCGGGACCGTACACCGGGGAGCTGTTTTTT
TRBD2 | once | TRBJ2-4 | TRBV4-1 | CASSQATSQNIQYF | TGCGCCAGCAGCCAAGCGACTAGCCAAAACATTCAGTACTTC
TRBD2 | . | TRBJ2-5 | TRBV9 | CASSVGPAGGGETQYF | TGTGCCAGCAGCGTAGGGCCAGCGGGAGGAGGGGAGACCCAGTACTTC
. | . | TRBJ1-5 | TRBV10-3 | CAISEGGRDQPQHF | TGTGCCATCAGTGAGGGGGGCAGGGATCAGCCCCAGCATTTT
. | . | TRBJ2-7 | TRBV5-6 | CASSLAGLEQYF | TGTGCCAGCAGCTTGGCAGGCCTCGAGCAGTACTTC
TRBD2 | . | TRBJ2-1 | TRBV18 | CASSPSSLAGANEQFF | TGTGCCAGCTCACCATCGTCACTAGCGGGGGCCAATGAGCAGTTCTTC
TRBD2 | . | TRBJ2-3 | TRBV5-6 | CASSRRTLAGVGGRDTQYF | TGTGCCAGCAGCCGGAGAACGCTAGCGGGAGTAGGGGGGAGAGATACGCAGTATTTT
. | . | TRBJ1-2 | TRBV29-1 | CSVVRGHTNYGYTF | TGCAGCGTTGTTAGGGGCCACACTAACTATGGCTACACCTTC
. | . | TRBJ2-5 | TRBV27 | CASRLGRDQETQYF | TGTGCCAGCAGGTTGGGGCGGGACCAAGAGACCCAGTACTTC
. | . | TRBJ2-7 | TRBV7-9 | CASSTLVGSRTYEQYF | TGTGCCAGCAGCACCCTTGTGGGCTCCCGGACCTACGAGCAGTACTTC
TRBD2 | . | TRBJ2-7 | TRBV2 | CASSLAGGTYEQYF | TGTGCCAGCAGTCTAGCGGGAGGCACCTACGAGCAGTACTTC
TRBD1 | . | TRBJ2-1 | TRBV7-8 | CASSLGDRGRDEQFF | TGTGCCAGCAGCTTAGGGGACAGGGGGCGGGATGAGCAGTTCTTC
. | . | TRBJ2-3 | TRBV7-9 | CASSDRDSADTQYF | TGTGCCAGCAGCGACCGGGACTCCGCAGATACGCAGTATTTT
TRBD1 | . | TRBJ2-7 | TRBV6-5 | CASRRRDRGYEQYF | TGTGCCAGCAGGCGCCGGGACAGGGGCTACGAGCAGTACTTC
TRBD1 | . | TRBJ2-3 | TRBV18 | CASSLSGGAGDTQYF | TGTGCCAGCTCACTATCAGGGGGCGCGGGAGATACGCAGTATTTT
TRBD1 | . | TRBJ2-3 | TRBV2 | CASILPSGGRSTDTQYF | TGTGCCAGCATTCTCCCTTCAGGGGGTAGAAGCACAGATACGCAGTATTTT
. | . | TRBJ2-1 | TRBV6-1 | CASSESRLLEQFF | TGTGCCAGCAGTGAATCAAGACTCCTTGAGCAGTTCTTC
TRBD1 | . | TRBJ2-2 | TRBV6-5 | CASSYTGGEAGELFF | TGTGCCAGCAGTTATACAGGGGGCGAGGCCGGGGAGCTGTTTTTT
. | once | TRBJ2-3 | TRBV5-4 | CASRVATGRTSSTDTQYF | TGTGCCAGCAGAGTGGCTACGGGGCGGACGTCTAGTACAGATACGCAGTATTTT
TRBD2 | . | TRBJ2-2 | TRBV28 | CAAQGGGVGTGELFF | TGTGCCGCCCAGGGTGGGGGGGTTGGCACCGGGGAGCTGTTTTTT
. | . | TRBJ1-5 | TRBV28 | CASSFEGRGSNQPQHF | TGTGCCAGCAGTTTCGAAGGGAGGGGAAGCAATCAGCCCCAGCATTTT
. | . | TRBJ2-7 | TRBV6-5 | CASSYSRGHTYEQYF | TGTGCCAGCAGTTACTCGAGGGGCCACACCTACGAGCAGTACTTC